This T cell receptor (beta chain) emerged from a study of blood T cells in healthy people across ages (dated by TCRdb to about 2015). Study-wide context: In model experiments, template switching captured about one uniquely barcoded TCR beta cDNA molecule for every two T cells. The study measured age-related changes in TCR beta repertoire diversity using deep sequencing normalized with unique cDNA molecular identifiers. Donors were grouped into four age groups: young (average 16 years), middle-aged (39), aged (around 66) and long-lived (approximately 81). To avoid experimental bias, donors of different ages were randomly spread across the sequencing lanes. The study analyzed two additional independent replicas of 1 million unique cDNA reads from the same blood draw for two donors, one aged 18 to 30 and one aged 80 or older. Results and caveats for the whole study, not just this receptor: Because donor CMV infection status was unknown, age-related changes in expanded clonotypes were potentially confounded. The percentage of naive T cells measured by flow cytometry correlated strongly with observed TCR beta diversity. The long-lived group showed more naive CD4+ T cells, fewer expanded clones and increased TCR diversity than the aged group, suggesting age selection. Estimates of total diversity from one million sequenced T cells were regarded as lower bounds and underestimates. Because profiling used bulk unsorted PBMCs, naive and antigen-experienced compartments could not be compared conclusively. Observed TCR beta diversity per million T cells fell roughly linearly with age, and a significant reduction was already apparent by age around 36.

Donors were approximately 42 systemically healthy Caucasian individuals from Russia aged 6 to 90 years. Around 10 milliliters of peripheral blood were collected from each donor into EDTA-treated Vacutainer tubes. PBMCs were isolated by Ficoll-Paque density-gradient centrifugation, with at least 6.5 million obtained per sample. Trizol reagent was used to extract total RNA from the PBMCs, yielding at least 5.5 micrograms per sample. For every donor, an aliquot of PBMCs went through flow cytometry to measure the percentages of naive CD45RAhigh/CD27high T cells. Library construction relied on 5' RACE. Sequencing relied on an Illumina HiSeq 2500. A second PCR of roughly 6 to 12 cycles was run with a J-beta primer mix and a sample-barcoded 5' primer. A unique molecular identifier was introduced onto each TCR beta cDNA molecule by a template-switch 5' adaptor carrying 12 random nucleotides. At least 2.5 million CDR3-containing paired-end reads were obtained from each sample. The Mint cDNA synthesis kit, primed by a TRBC-specific oligonucleotide, was used to synthesize first-strand cDNA from all RNA. After uracil-DNA glycosylase treatment, a first 18-cycle PCR used universal primers M1SS and BC2_uni_R on all cDNA. The published analysis was carried out like this. For normalization, 1 million high-quality reads were randomly selected from each sample, with every read carrying a distinct molecular identifier. Instead of being binned into consensus sequences, reads that shared molecular identifiers were thrown out. CDR3 identification, clonotype clustering and error correction used MiTCR with a Q25 quality threshold and the strictest error-elimination algorithm. A nonparametric unseen species model with Euler transformation was used to estimate lower-bound total TCR beta diversity. The public reads were quality trimmed at Q25 with fastp and then assembled into clones with MiXCR by TCRdb, keeping productive beta chains. Identical CDR3 protein sequences are pooled into one entry, listed with their most common genes and DNA. TCRdb assigned the V and J calls; the authors' analysis was not used. In this sample the table shows about 1 million distinct CDR3 sequences, 45% of which occur a single time. The top ten clones comprise under 20% of the sample.

For CDR1 and CDR2, the germline V gene lists MNHEY and SVGEGT. V lost 5 bases and J lost 3 bases, and the count of bases not matched to a germline gene is 6. Taken from cysteine to phenylalanine, the CDR3 has 15 residues. The DNA shown is the 45-base CDR3, in frame from base 1. On this clonotype itself: Its antigen is not yet known. No much larger clone is present one base from it, and per-base qualities are unavailable.

What was sequenced was blood. This TCR was recovered from an older woman in good health. The sequence joins TRBV6-2 or TRBV6-3 to TRBJ2-3; TRBD1 agrees with 9 junctional bases. The nucleotide sequence is TGTGCCAGCAGTCCCGGGACAGGGAGGACAGATACGCAGTATTTT. This yields the protein CASSPGTGRTDTQYF.